Here is one TCR beta chain with its context. Which antigen it targets is not known. Per-base qualities were not stored, and no clone one base away is much larger. In the prospective study, participants were roughly 18 to 89 years old, resided in about two dozen geographic areas of the United States, and were enrolled through a virtual design. In the prospective study, participants were assigned to cohorts based on the clinical history participants reported in a screening survey and a study questionnaire. In the prospective study, mobile phlebotomists collected whole blood, serum and a nasopharyngeal or oropharyngeal swab from each participant. Prospective study participants could optionally give additional blood draws and questionnaires over an approximately 2-month period. Blood samples from the prospective study were shipped frozen or at room temperature prior to DNA extraction. This sample is drawn from a study of blood T cell repertoires in COVID-19 (dated by TCRdb to 2018 to 2021). In the study overall: Collaborator samples came from the United States, Italy and Spain and covered acute and convalescent phases of COVID-19. The prospective study material was composed of cDNA or gDNA derived from T cells, B-cell-depleted T cells, or PBMCs. The dataset comprised deeply sampled blood TCRbeta repertoires from subjects exposed to, actively infected with, or recovered from COVID-19. The repertoires were made available in a free public database intended to serve as a resource for research on the immune response to SARS-CoV-2. Samples came from the ongoing ImmuneRACE study (first 160 participants) plus 1,254 subjects from 6 global collaborators. Nearly every sample came with metadata listing a de-identified subject ID, COVID-19 status, age in years and sex. Where available, HLA class I and class II types were obtained from metadata supplied by the sample provider rather than from assay-based typing. The paper as a whole reports these results and caveats: The quantity of clinical and demographic metadata differed by source and by participant and was supplied without curation.

The immunoSEQ Assay, a bias-controlled multiplex PCR, was used to amplify TCRbeta CDR3 regions from genomic DNA. The original methods were these. The number of nucleated cells in each sample was estimated by amplification of reference gene primers within the assay. To quantify the absolute abundance of each unique TCRbeta CDR3 rearrangement, sequence reads were collapsed and filtered. Productive Simpson clonality was computed per sample as the square root of Simpson's diversity index over productive rearrangements. Here the immuneACCESS table is served through TCRdb, limited to in-frame sequences with V and J called. Missing clones are a known gap in these copies; in checked studies unresolved V genes cover under half, and the rest lacks a known reason. From that table come the V and J calls and clone size; the DNA was used to work out D and trimming. The table for this sample lists 290,000 or so clones; nearly 90% of them were counted only once. The leading ten clones occupy approximately 4% of the sample.

The germline V gene provides CDR1 MDHEN and CDR2 SYDVKM. Between the V and J ends, shortened by 2 bases and 7 bases respectively, the junction contains 9 bases. From the cysteine up to the phenylalanine, the CDR3 has a length of 14 residues. The entry retains the CDR3 DNA only, 42 bases that are in frame from base 1. This TCR came from a woman aged 18-35 years with acute COVID-19. The chain was built from TRBV28 and TRBJ1-6; matching of 5 bases hints at TRBD1 as the D gene. Material: PBMCs or T cells enriched from blood (not recorded which). In nucleotides, the sequence is TGTGCCAGCAGTTTAATCAGGGTAAATTCACCCCTCCACTTT. This yields the protein CASSLIRVNSPLHF.